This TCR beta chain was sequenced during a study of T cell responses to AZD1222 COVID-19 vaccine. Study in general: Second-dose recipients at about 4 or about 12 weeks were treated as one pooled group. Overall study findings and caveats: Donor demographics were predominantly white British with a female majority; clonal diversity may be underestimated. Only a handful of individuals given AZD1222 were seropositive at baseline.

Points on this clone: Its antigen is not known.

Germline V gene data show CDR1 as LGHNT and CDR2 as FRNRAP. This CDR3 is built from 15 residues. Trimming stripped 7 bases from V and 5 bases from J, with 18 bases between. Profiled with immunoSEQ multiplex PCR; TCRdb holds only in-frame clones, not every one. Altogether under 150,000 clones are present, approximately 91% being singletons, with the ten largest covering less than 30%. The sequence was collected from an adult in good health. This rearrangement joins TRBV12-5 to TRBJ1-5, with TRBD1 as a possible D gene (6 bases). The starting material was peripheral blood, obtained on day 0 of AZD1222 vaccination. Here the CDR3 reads CASVQGGYLDQPQHF. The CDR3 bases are TGTGCTAGTGTCCAAGGGGGTTACCTAGATCAGCCCCAGCATTTT.